This TCR beta chain was sequenced during a study of blood T cell repertoires in COVID-19. The CDR3 covers 15 residues. Trimming stripped 1 base from V and 10 bases from J, with 16 bases between. Germline V CDR1 and CDR2: SGHTA, FQGNSA. Generated by immunoSEQ multiplex PCR, the TCRdb table keeps only in-frame clones and is missing some. The sample has over 350,000 clones; roughly 91% are singletons. Categorization into cohorts depended on clinical history that participants reported. The chain employs TRBV7-2 and TRBJ1-4; TRBD1 is a possible D gene (6 bases). The receptor was isolated from a woman in her late teens or twenties who had recovered from COVID-19. The specimen sequenced was PBMCs or T cells enriched from blood (not recorded which). The CDR3 sequence is CASSLDVTGLRKLFF. In DNA, the CDR3 is TGTGCCAGCAGCTTAGACGTGACAGGCCTACGAAAACTGTTTTTT.